The source of this T cell receptor beta chain is a study of Ad26.COV2.S vaccination and SARS-CoV-2 variants. About this clone: The target antigen is unknown.

Study observations and caveats: Vaccine recipients posted higher spike-specific TCR breadth than their placebo counterparts. Substantial post-vaccination breadth of spike-specific CD8+ and CD4+ T cell responses was reported.

The CDR3 loop spans 15 amino acids. Losses at the gene ends were 5 bases for V and 2 bases for J; bases not matched to a gene: 3. Germline lookup yields CDR1 SGHAT and CDR2 FQNNGV. The protocol was immunoSEQ multiplex PCR, while the TCRdb copy is restricted to in-frame clones and leaves out a portion. The table records around 350,000 clones, 90% to 95% of them present only once. The chain carries TRBV11-2 and TRBJ2-1; 10 nucleotides align to TRBD2. The sequence was collected from a human donor who had recovered from COVID-19. Sequencing used peripheral blood, obtained after recovery from COVID-19. The CDR3 is CASSIAGGPYNEQFF. CDR3 bases: TGTGCCAGCAGCATAGCGGGGGGCCCCTACAATGAGCAGTTCTTC.